The source of this T cell receptor (beta chain) is a study of cytomegalovirus exposure and HLA in healthy donors. General observations from the study: Researchers counted roughly 150 TCR beta chains as cytomegalovirus-associated.

Using immunoSEQ multiplex PCR, the repertoire was profiled, and TCRdb retains in-frame clones only, with some absent. This table holds roughly 330,000 clones, about nine tenths found once. Of note for this clone: What it recognizes is unknown.

The V gene's germline CDR1 is MDHEN and CDR2 SYDVKM. V was shortened by 8 bases and J by 5 bases, with 9 bases between the two germline ends. CDR3 length: 11 residues. The sample comprised PBMCs. This clonotype was sampled from a woman aged 30 to 39 in good health and CMV-seropositive. The chain combines TRBV28 with TRBJ2-5, with TRBD2 as a possible D gene (5 bases). Here the CDR3 reads CASGGGETQYF. The CDR3 DNA reads as TGTGCCAGCGGTGGAGGTGAGACCCAGTACTTC.